Reported below is one TCR beta chain. Its antigen remains unknown. Samples: about 28 days before transplant, then days 30, 100 and 180 after. The source of the sample is a study of T cell clonotyping in hematopoietic cell transplantation. The study, taken as a whole, reports: Broader posttransplant TCR repertoire diversity was predicted by graft donor and pretransplant recipient Inverse Simpson Index values. After transplant, recipient diversity fell while pathologically expanded clonotypes grew through day 180. No sorting was done, leaving CD4 and CD8 contributions mixed.

Clones were read by immunoSEQ multiplex PCR, and TCRdb kept only the in-frame ones, dropping some. The table records more than 7,500 clones, approximately 79% of them present only once. The germline gives CDR1 SQVTM, CDR2 ANQGSEA. The CDR3 contains 11 residues. V dropped 4 bases and J dropped 9 bases, with 10 bases sitting between them. This chain joins TRBV29-1 and TRBJ1-3; D uncertain. This clonotype was sampled from a female patient aged 50 to 60 who had an allogeneic stem cell transplant from a related donor, so the T cells may come from the graft donor. Some clones in this sample may be carry-over from other donors' samples. The material sequenced was peripheral blood mononuclear cells, taken 180 days after allogeneic stem cell transplant. This chain's CDR3 is CSVGVFGTIYF. As DNA, the CDR3 is TGCAGCGTTGGGGTATTTGGCACCATATATTTT.